Below are 8 T cell receptor beta chains sequenced from a single sample in a study of identical twins (dated by TCRdb to about 2016). The library was built by means of 5' RACE. Sequencing used an Illumina HiSeq 2000. TCRdb reworked the public reads: Q25 trimming with fastp, MiXCR clone assembly, productive beta chains retained. Rows are combined by CDR3 protein, so each entry shows the most common genes and DNA. The sample includes roughly 350,000 distinct CDR3 sequences, with roughly 9% observed a single time. The ten most abundant clones make up roughly 9% of the sample. Sequenced: naive T cells sorted from blood. The cell subset or site label, as the study defines it: cells isolated with a human naive T-cell isolation kit. The receptors derive from a woman aged 45-65 years in good health.

This clonotype came up many times. The chain employs TRBV12-3 or TRBV12-4 and TRBJ2-1, with 11 nucleotides matching TRBD2. V lost 6 bases to trimming and J lost 9 bases; unmatched junction nucleotides: 10. This CDR3 has 15 residues. The CDR3 region is CASRSPGLAVFEQFF. The CDR3 DNA is TGTGCCAGCAGATCCCCGGGACTAGCGGTCTTTGAGCAGTTCTTC.

Many counts were recorded for this clonotype. The V gene is TRBV11-2, the J gene TRBJ2-1; a weak D match, TRBD2 (5 bases). V lost 5 bases and J 4 bases, leaving 18 bases between the germline ends. The CDR3 length is 16 residues. CDR1 SGHAT and CDR2 FQNNGV come from the germline V gene. CDR3: CASSPPSLIDYNEQFF. The CDR3 DNA reads as TGTGCCAGCAGCCCACCTAGCCTTATAGATTACAATGAGCAGTTCTTC.

This clonotype was seen more than once but under ten times. V usage is TRBV6-5 and J usage is TRBJ2-1; TRBD2 aligns across 10 bases. The CDR3 is 15 residues long. Trimming took 5 bases from V and 7 from J; bases not matched to a gene: 8. Germline lookup yields CDR1 MNHEY and CDR2 SVGAGI. The chain's CDR3 is CASSMSSGRINEQFF. In DNA, the CDR3 is TGTGCCAGCAGTATGAGTAGCGGGAGGATAAATGAGCAGTTCTTC.

This clonotype showed up many times. The rearrangement links TRBV29-1 to TRBJ2-3; the D gene is possibly TRBD2 (5 bases). Germline V CDR1 and CDR2: SQVTM, ANQGSEA. This CDR3 comprises 17 residues. The V end lost 4 bases, the J end lost 4 bases, and 24 bases lay between the germline ends. This CDR3 reads CSVVRYTGAAGADTQYF. In DNA form, the CDR3 reads TGCAGCGTTGTGCGCTACACCGGAGCCGCCGGGGCAGATACGCAGTATTTT.

This clonotype was seen many times. V is TRBV20-1 and J is TRBJ2-3; D unresolved. This CDR3 is 10 amino acids long. Trimming removed 7 bases from V and 5 bases from J, with 7 bases in between. CDR1 DFQATT and CDR2 SNEGSKA come from the germline V gene (reference sequence). The CDR3 loop reads CSVWLDTQYF. The CDR3, as DNA: TGCAGTGTGTGGCTAGATACGCAGTATTTT.

In its sample, this clonotype was seen many times. The rearrangement uses TRBV29-1 and TRBJ2-7, with 8 positions matching TRBD2. The junction had 4 bases not matched to a gene; V was cut back by 7 bases and J by 2 bases. Germline assignment: CDR1 SQVTM and CDR2 ANQGSEA. The CDR3 runs 12 residues. CDR3 region: CSAREGPYEQYF. CDR3 in DNA: TGCAGCGCCCGGGAGGGCCCCTACGAGCAGTACTTC.

The chain combines TRBV7-2 with TRBJ2-7, with 12 bases matching TRBD2. Trimming removed 6 bases from V and 6 bases from J; junction bases left unmatched: 9. Germline V lookup: CDR1 SGHTA, CDR2 FQGNSA. CDR3 length: 15 amino acids. For the CDR3, the DNA is TGTGCCAGCAGTCCCCTAGCGGGAGGGCCCATCGAGCAGTACTTC. Protein product: CASSPLAGGPIEQYF.

The chain combines TRBV19 with TRBJ2-3, with a possible D match to TRBD1 (6 bases). Germline lookup yields CDR1 LNHDA and CDR2 SQIVND (reference sequence). V shed 5 bases and J shed 2 bases, with 17 bases lying between them. The CDR3 has 16 residues. In DNA, the CDR3 is TGTGCCAGTAGTTCCTACAGGGATGGTCCCACAGATACGCAGTATTTT. Its translation: CASSSYRDGPTDTQYF.